Each of the 27 T cell receptor beta chains below was sequenced from the same sample in a study of blood T cell repertoires in COVID-19. The table came from immunoSEQ multiplex PCR; TCRdb's copy has only in-frame clones and leaves some out. The sample holds 20,000 to 30,000 clones, around four fifths seen once. The sequencing sample was made of peripheral blood. The receptors shown here come from an elderly man with active or convalescent COVID-19.

In its sample, this clone was seen once. The V call is TRBV18, the J call TRBJ2-1; 9 bases agree with TRBD2. With 1 base clipped from V and 3 bases from J, the junction kept 7 bases outside the gene matches. The germline V gene encodes CDR1 KGHSH and CDR2 LQKENI. The CDR3 covers 17 residues. DNA for the CDR3: TGTGCCAGCTCACCACTTTCTAGCGGGAACTACTACAATGAGCAGTTCTTC. This sequence encodes CASSPLSSGNYYNEQFF.

This chain connects TRBV18 to TRBJ2-5; 9 nucleotides match TRBD1. CDR1 is KGHSH, CDR2 LQKENI, per germline. With V trimmed by 4 bases and J by 5 bases, 2 bases remained unmatched. This CDR3 comprises 13 residues. CDR3 DNA: TGTGCCAGCTCACGAGGACAGGGGGAGACCCAGTACTTC. Translating gives CASSRGQGETQYF.

Comments on this clone: A read error may account for a junction end that differs from germline. The rearrangement joins TRBV2 to TRBJ1-2; TRBD1 might be the D (6 bases). The CDR3 extends over 10 amino acids. Germline V gene data show CDR1 as SNHLY and CDR2 as FYNNEI. CDR3 loop: CASTADSRAF. CDR3 coding DNA: TGTGCCAGCACCGCGGACAGTCGGGCCTTC.

The DNA of the CDR3 is TGTGCCAGCAGTTACGTGGGGGCTGCTAACTATGGCTACACCTTC. Amino acid sequence: CASSYVGAANYGYTF. The rearrangement uses TRBV6-6 and TRBJ1-2; tentatively, D is TRBD1 (6 bases). Germline V lookup: CDR1 MNHNY, CDR2 SVGAGI (reference sequence). V was cut by 2 bases and J by 0 bases, with 10 bases left in between. The CDR3 contains 15 residues.

In its sample, this clone is medium-sized. The J gene is TRBJ2-7, the V gene TRBV11-2; TRBD2 matches at 13 bases. The germline V gene has CDR1 SGHAT and CDR2 FQNNGV. The length of the CDR3 is 18 residues. J gave up 0 bases and V 5 bases, and 10 bases lay outside the gene matches. CDR3 protein: CASSTGLAGSPLSYEQYF. In DNA, the CDR3 is TGTGCCAGCAGCACGGGACTAGCGGGAAGTCCCCTCTCCTACGAGCAGTACTTC. Combining the CDR3 with reference TRBV11-2 and TRBJ2-7 gives the whole variable domain EAGVAQSPRYKIIEKRQSVAFWCNPISGHATLYWYQQILGQGPKLLIQFQNNGVVDDSQLPKDRFSAERLKGVDSTLKIQPAKLEDSAVYLCASSTGLAGSPLSYEQYFGPGTRLTVT.

This clone was seen a single time. The chain uses TRBV29-1 and TRBJ2-5, with D perhaps TRBD1 (5 bases). CDR3 length equals 11 residues. The V end was cut by 5 bases, the J end by 2 bases, with 6 bases between. Germline V gene sequence: CDR1 SQVTM, CDR2 ANQGSEA. The CDR3 spells CSVRQQETQYF. Here the CDR3 DNA reads TGCAGCGTTAGACAGCAAGAGACCCAGTACTTC.

This clone showed up just a few times. V is TRBV28 and J is TRBJ1-1; D is ambiguous. Trimming shortened V by 8 bases and J by 0 bases, and 16 bases separated the two germline ends. CDR3 length: 15 amino acids. Looked up from germline, CDR1 is MDHEN and CDR2 is SYDVKM. CDR3 amino acids: CASERPGRMNTEAFF. Here the CDR3 DNA reads TGTGCCAGCGAACGTCCAGGCCGTATGAACACTGAAGCTTTCTTT. Full variable domain (remainder filled in from reference TRBV28 and TRBJ1-1): DVKVTQSSRYLVKRTGEKVFLECVQDMDHENMFWYRQDPGLGLRLIYFSYDVKMKEKGDIPEGYSVSREKKERFSLILESASTNQTSMYLCASERPGRMNTEAFFGQGTRLTVV.

This clone was observed a single time. CDR3 nucleotide sequence: TGTGCCAGCAGCCGTAGCACAGATACGCAGTATTTT. Protein product: CASSRSTDTQYF. The rearrangement uses TRBV7-9 and TRBJ2-3; D gene unclear. The germline CDR1 and CDR2 sequences are SEHNR and FQNEAQ (reference sequence). The CDR3 is 12 residues long. The germline V and J ends were trimmed by 5 bases and 0 bases, with 3 bases remaining between them.

This chain links TRBV21-1 with TRBJ2-7; the D call TRBD2 from the table was never checked on the DNA. TRBV21-1 is labeled a pseudogene. The CDR3 has 18 residues. CDR3 nucleotides: TGTGCCAGCAGCAATCCCTGCCCAGCGCGGGAGGTGTTAAACGAGCAGTACTTC. Encoded protein: CASSNPCPAREVLNEQYF.

This chain uses TRBV5-6 with TRBJ1-1; D gene ambiguous. V was pared by 2 bases and J by 0 bases, with 8 bases between. There are 14 residues in the CDR3. The germline gives CDR1 SGHDT, CDR2 YYEEEE. The CDR3 bases are TGTGCCAGCAGCTTCTGGCTGATGAACACTGAAGCTTTCTTT. It codes for CASSFWLMNTEAFF.

CDR3 protein: CASGPSTGMYQETQYF. CDR3 nucleotides: TGTGCCAGCGGCCCCTCGACAGGGATGTACCAAGAGACCCAGTACTTC. The V and J genes are TRBV9 and TRBJ2-5, with 7 bases that match TRBD1. The CDR3 length is 16 residues. The V segment lost 7 bases and the J segment 0 bases; nucleotides outside the gene matches: 12. Germline CDR1 and CDR2: SGDLS and YYNGEE. Full variable domain (remainder filled in from reference TRBV9 and TRBJ2-5): DSGVTQTPKHLITATGQRVTLRCSPRSGDLSVYWYQQSLDQGLQFLIQYYNGEERAKGNILERFSAQQFPDLHSELNLSSLELGDSALYFCASGPSTGMYQETQYFGPGTRLLVL.

The chain carries TRBV7-8 and TRBJ1-6, with TRBD1 identical over 10 bases. The CDR3 length is 16 residues. After removal of 5 bases from V and 7 bases from J, the junction contained 8 bases not matched to a gene. Looked up from germline, CDR1 is SGHVS and CDR2 is FQNEAQ. The CDR3 protein is CASSPTGGRGNSPLHF. The CDR3 DNA is TGTGCCAGCAGCCCGACAGGGGGCCGAGGGAATTCACCCCTCCACTTT. The whole variable domain, filled in from reference TRBV7-8 and TRBJ1-6, reads GAGVSQSPRYKVAKRGQDVALRCDPISGHVSLFWYQQALGQGPEFLTYFQNEAQLDKSGLPSDRFFAERPEGSVSTLKIQRTQQEDSAVYLCASSPTGGRGNSPLHFGNGTRLTVT.

The chain employs TRBV6-5 and TRBJ2-3, with TRBD1 identical over 7 bases. V trimming: 5 bases; J trimming: 0 bases; junction bases outside the gene matches: 2. Germline-derived CDR1 and CDR2 are MNHEY and SVGAGI. The CDR3 has 14 residues. The CDR3 nucleotides read TGTGCCAGCAGTAGGGGACAGAGCACAGATACGCAGTATTTT. It codes for CASSRGQSTDTQYF.

The chain links TRBV4-1 to TRBJ2-5; TRBD1 might be the D (5 bases). The V end lost 3 bases, the J end lost 4 bases, and 6 bases lay between the germline ends. CDR1 is MGHRA and CDR2 is YSYEKL in the germline V gene. This CDR3 has 12 amino acids. The CDR3 region has the DNA TGCGCCAGCAGCCAGGGGCGAGAGACCCAGTACTTC. It is translated as CASSQGRETQYF.

The chain joins TRBV25-1 to TRBJ2-5, with D possibly being TRBD1 (5 bases). This CDR3 comprises 18 residues. Trimming pared 1 base from V and 5 bases from J, leaving 23 bases between. The germline gives CDR1 MGHDK, CDR2 SYGVNS. The CDR3 DNA reads as TGTGCCAGCAGTGAATCCCCTATAGGCAGGGCAGGATGGGAGACCCAGTACTTC. Amino acids: CASSESPIGRAGWETQYF.

The J gene is TRBJ1-4, the V gene TRBV5-5; 8 bases are a match to TRBD1. V was clipped by 4 bases and J by 7 bases; unmatched bases: 9. The CDR3 has 15 residues. In germline, CDR1 is SGHKS, CDR2 YYEKEE (reference sequence). CDR3 amino acids: CASSVGQAGGEKLFF. For the CDR3, the DNA is TGTGCCAGCAGCGTGGGACAGGCCGGAGGTGAAAAACTGTTTTTT.

This rearrangement joins TRBV18 to TRBJ2-5; 9 bases map to TRBD1. CDR1 is KGHSH, CDR2 LQKENI, per germline. J lost 2 bases, V lost 5 bases, and 15 bases had no gene match. The CDR3 has 18 amino acids. The CDR3 DNA reads TGTGCCAGCTCAGCCCAGATACCGGGACAGGGAACACAAGAGACCCAGTACTTC. Translation: CASSAQIPGQGTQETQYF.

The V gene is TRBV14, the J gene TRBJ2-1, with D perhaps matching TRBD1 (6 bases). This CDR3 contains 18 residues. From germline, CDR1 is SGHDN and CDR2 FVKESK. Trimming pared 0 bases from V and 1 base from J, leaving 16 bases between. The CDR3 DNA follows: TGTGCCAGCAGCCAAGATGCGTGGGGACAAGGATCCTACAATGAGCAGTTCTTC. This translates into CASSQDAWGQGSYNEQFF. The full variable domain, completed using reference TRBV14 and TRBJ2-1, is EAGVTQFPSHSVIEKGQTVTLRCDPISGHDNLYWYRRVMGKEIKFLLHFVKESKQDESGMPNNRFLAERTGGTYSTLKVQPAELEDSGVYFCASSQDAWGQGSYNEQFFGPGTRLTVL.

The rearrangement uses TRBV19 and TRBJ1-2; D remains unclear. CDR1 LNHDA and CDR2 SQIVND come from the germline V gene (reference sequence). The CDR3 spans 13 residues. Deletions cut 0 bases from V and 4 bases from J, with 6 bases between. CDR3 residues: CASSIDGSYGYTF. In nucleotides, the CDR3 is TGTGCCAGTAGTATAGACGGGAGCTATGGCTACACCTTC.

A few counts support this clone. The gene calls are TRBV19 and TRBJ1-2; TRBD1 aligns across 7 bases. V dropped 7 bases and J dropped 5; count of bases not matched to a gene: 4. Germline V gene sequence: CDR1 LNHDA, CDR2 SQIVND (reference sequence). This CDR3 has 12 amino acids. The CDR3 is CASTRQGYGYTF. In DNA, the CDR3 is TGTGCCAGTACCCGACAGGGATATGGCTACACCTTC.

The J gene is TRBJ1-6, the V gene TRBV20-1; D is perhaps TRBD1 (5 bases). This CDR3 is 12 amino acids long. Trimming took off 3 bases at V and 14 bases at J, with 14 bases between the two ends. Germline CDR1 is DFQATT and CDR2 is SNEGSKA (reference sequence). CDR3 in amino acids: CSASADKETLHF. CDR3 coding DNA: TGCAGTGCTAGTGCGGACAAGGAAACCCTCCACTTT.

This clone has a handful of counts. The chain joins TRBV19 to TRBJ1-1; no definite D call. The germline V and J ends were trimmed by 7 bases and 11 bases, with 17 bases remaining between them. CDR1 and CDR2 from the germline V gene are LNHDA and SQIVND (reference sequence). The CDR3 is made up of 12 amino acids. CDR3 in amino acids: CASTPSEGRAFF. The DNA for the CDR3 is TGTGCCAGTACCCCATCTGAAGGGAGGGCTTTCTTT.

The sample holds one count of this clone. The chain recombines TRBV6-1 with TRBJ1-1; no reliable D call. The CDR3 length is 13 residues. V lost 3 bases to trimming and J lost 0 bases, with 5 bases between them. Germline lookup yields CDR1 MNHNS and CDR2 SASEGT. The CDR3 DNA reads TGTGCCAGCAGTGACAATCTGAACACTGAAGCTTTCTTT. Amino acid sequence: CASSDNLNTEAFF.

The V gene is TRBV6-5, the J gene TRBJ2-7; D call uncertain. CDR1 is MNHEY, CDR2 SVGAGI, per germline. The CDR3 extends over 14 amino acids. The ends were cut back, 0 bases at V and 3 bases at J, with 9 bases in the middle. CDR3 coding DNA: TGTGCCAGCAGTTACTCGGTCTCCTACTACGAGCAGTACTTC. Amino acid sequence: CASSYSVSYYEQYF.

This rearrangement joins TRBV6-2 or TRBV6-3 to TRBJ1-1; 11 nucleotides agree with TRBD1. The CDR3 runs 15 residues. The germline CDR1 and CDR2 sequences are MNHEY and SVGEGT. Unmatched junction bases numbered 4, after V lost 2 bases and J lost 5 bases. CDR3 loop: CASSYEGQGVTEAFF. CDR3 sequence (DNA): TGTGCCAGCAGTTACGAGGGACAGGGGGTAACTGAAGCTTTCTTT.

Written as DNA, the CDR3 is TGCAGCGTTGTACGTCAGATCCAAGAGACCCAGTACTTC. It specifies CSVVRQIQETQYF. V gene TRBV29-1 combines with J gene TRBJ2-5; D is ambiguous. The V and J ends lost 4 bases and 1 base respectively, with 10 bases between them. Germline V gives CDR1 SQVTM, CDR2 ANQGSEA. The CDR3 totals 13 residues.

The chain joins TRBV18 to TRBJ1-4; 7 nucleotides line up with TRBD1. The trim removed 3 bases at V and 8 bases at J, leaving 3 bases unmatched. This CDR3 is 13 amino acids long. CDR1 and CDR2 (germline): KGHSH, LQKENI. The chain's CDR3 is CASSPGQNEKLFF. CDR3 nucleotides: TGTGCCAGCTCACCGGGACAGAACGAAAAACTGTTTTTT.